The T cell receptor (beta chain) under discussion was sequenced for a study of PD-L1 blockade in urothelial cancer. Notes on the study in general: At the 3-week point, tumor-associated blood clones expanded more in durable-benefit patients.

Trimming took off 6 bases at V and 2 bases at J, with 11 bases between the two ends. This CDR3 comprises 14 residues. Germline V gene data show CDR1 as MDHEN and CDR2 as SYDVKM. Spiking of synthetic TCR analog templates was performed in each PCR. Using immunoSEQ multiplex PCR, the repertoire was profiled, and TCRdb retains in-frame clones only, with some absent. Found here are about 88,000 clones, roughly 90% of them singletons; the top ten hold roughly 10%. As concerns this clone: What it binds is unknown.

The specimen was PBMCs, collected around atezolizumab (anti-PD-L1) treatment. The receptor's source is a man aged 55 to 70 with urothelial cancer. The chain employs TRBV28 and TRBJ2-1, with a weak D call TRBD2 (6 bases). The CDR3 reads CASSPLAPYNEQFF. The CDR3 DNA reads as TGTGCCAGCAGCCCTCTAGCGCCCTACAATGAGCAGTTCTTC. Based on the CDR3 plus reference TRBV28 and TRBJ2-1, the full variable domain is DVKVTQSSRYLVKRTGEKVFLECVQDMDHENMFWYRQDPGLGLRLIYFSYDVKMKEKGDIPEGYSVSREKKERFSLILESASTNQTSMYLCASSPLAPYNEQFFGPGTRLTVL.